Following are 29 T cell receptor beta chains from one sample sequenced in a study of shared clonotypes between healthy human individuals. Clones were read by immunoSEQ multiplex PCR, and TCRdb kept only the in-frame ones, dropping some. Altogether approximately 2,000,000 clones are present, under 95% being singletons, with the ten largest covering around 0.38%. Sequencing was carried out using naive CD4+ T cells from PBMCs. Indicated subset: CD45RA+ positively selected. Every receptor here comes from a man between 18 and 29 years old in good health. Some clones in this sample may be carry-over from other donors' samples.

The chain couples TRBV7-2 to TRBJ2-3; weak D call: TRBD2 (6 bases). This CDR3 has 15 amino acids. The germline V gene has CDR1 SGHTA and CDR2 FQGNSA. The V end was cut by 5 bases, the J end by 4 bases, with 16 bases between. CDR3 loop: CASSPPGVWADTQYF. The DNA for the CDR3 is TGTGCCAGCAGCCCCCCGGGGGTTTGGGCAGATACGCAGTATTTT.

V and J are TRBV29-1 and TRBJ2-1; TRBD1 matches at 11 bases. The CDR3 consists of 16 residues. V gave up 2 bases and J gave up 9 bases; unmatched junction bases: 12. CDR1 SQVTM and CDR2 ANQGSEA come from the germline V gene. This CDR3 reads CSVETPGGQGAVEQFF. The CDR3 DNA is TGCAGCGTTGAAACCCCAGGTGGACAGGGGGCTGTTGAGCAGTTCTTC.

The CDR3 DNA is TGTGCCAGCAGCTTCCGGACCGGCAATGAGCAGTTCTTC. Its translation: CASSFRTGNEQFF. The V and J genes are TRBV7-2 and TRBJ2-1; D unclear. The CDR3 spans 13 residues. Between the trimmed V and J ends, which lost 3 bases and 6 bases, there was a span of 9 bases. In germline, CDR1 is SGHTA, CDR2 FQGNSA.

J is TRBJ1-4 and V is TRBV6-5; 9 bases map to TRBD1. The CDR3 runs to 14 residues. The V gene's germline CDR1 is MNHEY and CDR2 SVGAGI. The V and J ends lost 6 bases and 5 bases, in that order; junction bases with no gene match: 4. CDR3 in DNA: TGTGCCAGCAGGGGGACAGGGCAGAATGAAAAACTGTTTTTT. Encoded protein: CASRGTGQNEKLFF.

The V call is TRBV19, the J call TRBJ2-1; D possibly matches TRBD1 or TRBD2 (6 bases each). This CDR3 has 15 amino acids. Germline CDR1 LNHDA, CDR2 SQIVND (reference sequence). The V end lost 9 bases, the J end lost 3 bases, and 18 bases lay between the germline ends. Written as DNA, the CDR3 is TGTGCCAGCAGACCCGGGGGCCACCGCTACAATGAGCAGTTCTTC. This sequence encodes CASRPGGHRYNEQFF.

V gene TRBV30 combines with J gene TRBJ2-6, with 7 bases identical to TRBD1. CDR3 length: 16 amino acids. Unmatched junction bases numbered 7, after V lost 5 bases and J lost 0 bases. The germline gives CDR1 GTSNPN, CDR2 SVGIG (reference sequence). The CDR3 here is CAWYRGSASGANVLTF. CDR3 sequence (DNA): TGTGCCTGGTACAGGGGATCGGCCTCTGGGGCCAACGTCCTGACTTTC. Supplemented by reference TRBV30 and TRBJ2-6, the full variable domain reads SQTIHQWPATLVQPVGSPLSLECTVEGTSNPNLYWYRQAAGRGLQLLFYSVGIGQISSEVPQNLSASRPQDRQFILSSKKLLLSDSGFYLCAWYRGSASGANVLTFGAGSRLTVL.

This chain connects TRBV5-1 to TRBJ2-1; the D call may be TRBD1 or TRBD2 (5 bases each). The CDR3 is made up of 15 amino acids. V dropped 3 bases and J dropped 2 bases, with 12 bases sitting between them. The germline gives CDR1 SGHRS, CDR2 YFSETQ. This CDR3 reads CASSSTGPAYNEQFF. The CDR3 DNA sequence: TGCGCCAGCAGCTCCACGGGGCCGGCCTACAATGAGCAGTTCTTC.

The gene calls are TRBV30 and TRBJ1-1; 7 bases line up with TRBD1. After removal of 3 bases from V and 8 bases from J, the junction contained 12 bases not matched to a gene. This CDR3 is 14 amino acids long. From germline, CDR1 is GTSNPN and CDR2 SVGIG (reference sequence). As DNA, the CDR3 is TGTGCCTGGAGGGCAACAGCCTCAGGGGGGGAAGCTTTCTTT. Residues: CAWRATASGGEAFF.

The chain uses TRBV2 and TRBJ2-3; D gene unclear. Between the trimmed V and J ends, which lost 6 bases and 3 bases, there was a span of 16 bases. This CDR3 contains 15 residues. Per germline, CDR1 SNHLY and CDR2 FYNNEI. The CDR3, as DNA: TGTGCCAGCAGAGAAAATCCGAGGAGAACAGATACGCAGTATTTT. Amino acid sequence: CASRENPRRTDTQYF. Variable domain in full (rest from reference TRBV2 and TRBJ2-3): EPEVTQTPSHQVTQMGQEVILRCVPISNHLYFYWYRQILGQKVEFLVSFYNNEISEKSEIFDDQFSVERPDGSNFTLKIRSTKLEDSAMYFCASRENPRRTDTQYFGPGTRLTVL.

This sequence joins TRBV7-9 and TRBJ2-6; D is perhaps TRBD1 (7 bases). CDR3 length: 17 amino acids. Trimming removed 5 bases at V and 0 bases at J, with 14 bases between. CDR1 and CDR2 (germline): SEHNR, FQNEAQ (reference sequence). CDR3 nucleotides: TGTGCCAGCAGCAACGCGGGACAGACCTCTGGGGCCAACGTCCTGACTTTC. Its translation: CASSNAGQTSGANVLTF.

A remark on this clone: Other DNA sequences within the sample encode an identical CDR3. This CDR3 is CASSLDRGTEAFF. The CDR3 region has the DNA TGTGCCAGCAGCCTCGACAGGGGAACTGAAGCTTTCTTT. The chain combines TRBV7-6 with TRBJ1-1; 8 bases are shared with TRBD1. V lost 5 bases, J lost 5 bases, and 4 bases stayed unmatched. Germline CDR1 and CDR2: SGHVS and FNYEAQ. The length of the CDR3 is 13 residues.

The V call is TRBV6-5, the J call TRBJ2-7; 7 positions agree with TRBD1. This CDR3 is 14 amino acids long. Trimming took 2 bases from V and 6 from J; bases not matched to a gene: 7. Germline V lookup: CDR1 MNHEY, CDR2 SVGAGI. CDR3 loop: CASSYDRDRSEQYF. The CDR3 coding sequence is TGTGCCAGCAGTTACGACAGGGATAGATCCGAGCAGTACTTC.

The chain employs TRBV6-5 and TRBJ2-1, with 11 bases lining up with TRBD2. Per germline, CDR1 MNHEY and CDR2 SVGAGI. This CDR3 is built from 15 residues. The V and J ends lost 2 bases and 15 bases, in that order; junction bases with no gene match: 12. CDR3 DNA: TGTGCCAGCAGTTACCTACTAGCGGGAGTCCGCGGTTGGTTCTTC. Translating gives CASSYLLAGVRGWFF.

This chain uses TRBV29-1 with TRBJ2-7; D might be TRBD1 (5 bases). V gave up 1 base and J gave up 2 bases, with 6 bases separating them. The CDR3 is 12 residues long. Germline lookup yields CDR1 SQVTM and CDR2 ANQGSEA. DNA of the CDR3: TGCAGCGTTGAAGGCAGGGCCTACGAGCAGTACTTC. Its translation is CSVEGRAYEQYF.

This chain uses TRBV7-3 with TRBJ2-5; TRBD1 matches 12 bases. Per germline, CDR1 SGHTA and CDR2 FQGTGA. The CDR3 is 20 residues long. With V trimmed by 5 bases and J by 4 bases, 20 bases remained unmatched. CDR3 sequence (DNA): TGTGCCAGCAGCCCGACTGGTCGTCGGGGGGGACAGGGGGCGCGAGAGACCCAGTACTTC. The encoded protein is CASSPTGRRGGQGARETQYF.

CDR3 in DNA: TGTGCCAGCAGTTCGGACAGGCGGGTAGGTGGCTACACCTTC. This sequence encodes CASSSDRRVGGYTF. The chain is built from TRBV27 and TRBJ1-2, with 7 bases lining up with TRBD1. The V segment lost 4 bases and the J segment 7 bases; nucleotides outside the gene matches: 9. Per germline, CDR1 MNHEY and CDR2 SMNVEV (reference sequence). The CDR3 is made up of 14 amino acids.

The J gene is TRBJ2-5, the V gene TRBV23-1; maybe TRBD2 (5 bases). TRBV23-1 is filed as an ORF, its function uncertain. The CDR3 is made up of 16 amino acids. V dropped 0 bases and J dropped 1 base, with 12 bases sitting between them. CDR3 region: CASSQSTRVRQETQYF. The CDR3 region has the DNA TGCGCCAGCAGTCAATCGACGAGGGTCCGCCAAGAGACCCAGTACTTC.

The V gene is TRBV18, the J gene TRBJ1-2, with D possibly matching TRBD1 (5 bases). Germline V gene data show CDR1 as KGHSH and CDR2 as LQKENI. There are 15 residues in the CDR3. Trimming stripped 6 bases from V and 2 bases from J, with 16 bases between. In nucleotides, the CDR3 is TGTGCCAGCTCCCTCACGGCAGGGACCAACTATGGCTACACCTTC. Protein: CASSLTAGTNYGYTF.

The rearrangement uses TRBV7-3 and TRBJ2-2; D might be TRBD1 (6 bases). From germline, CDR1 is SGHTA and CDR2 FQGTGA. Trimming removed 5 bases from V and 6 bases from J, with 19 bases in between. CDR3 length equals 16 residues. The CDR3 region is CASSRNPTGTAGELFF. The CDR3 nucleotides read TGTGCCAGCAGCCGGAACCCTACAGGGACGGCCGGGGAGCTGTTTTTT.

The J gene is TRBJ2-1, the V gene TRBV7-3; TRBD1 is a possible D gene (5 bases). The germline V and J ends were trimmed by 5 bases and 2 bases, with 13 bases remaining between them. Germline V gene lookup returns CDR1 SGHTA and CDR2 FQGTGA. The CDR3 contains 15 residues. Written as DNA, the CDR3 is TGTGCCAGCAGCCCCAGGGTAGGCGCCTACAATGAGCAGTTCTTC. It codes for CASSPRVGAYNEQFF. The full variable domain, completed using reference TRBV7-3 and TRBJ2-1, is GAGVSQTPSNKVTEKGKYVELRCDPISGHTALYWYRQSLGQGPEFLIYFQGTGAADDSGLPNDRFFAVRPEGSVSTLKIQRTERGDSAVYLCASSPRVGAYNEQFFGPGTRLTVL.

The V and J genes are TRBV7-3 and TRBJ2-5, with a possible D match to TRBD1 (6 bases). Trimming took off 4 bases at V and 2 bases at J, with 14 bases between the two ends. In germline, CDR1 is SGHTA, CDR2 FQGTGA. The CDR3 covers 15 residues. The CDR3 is CASSSAGQPQETQYF. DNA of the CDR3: TGTGCCAGCAGCTCCGCAGGACAGCCTCAAGAGACCCAGTACTTC.

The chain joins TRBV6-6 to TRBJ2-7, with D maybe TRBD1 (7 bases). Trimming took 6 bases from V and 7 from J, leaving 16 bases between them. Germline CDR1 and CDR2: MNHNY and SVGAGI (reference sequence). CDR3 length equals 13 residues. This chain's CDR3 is CASSLGGAGEQYF. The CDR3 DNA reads TGTGCCAGCAGCCTAGGGGGCGCGGGGGAGCAGTACTTC.

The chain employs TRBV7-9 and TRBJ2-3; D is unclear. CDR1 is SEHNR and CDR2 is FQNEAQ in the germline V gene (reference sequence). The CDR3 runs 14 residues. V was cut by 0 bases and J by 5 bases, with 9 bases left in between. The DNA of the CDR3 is TGTGCCAGCAGCTTAGCGAGGAACTTAGATACGCAGTATTTT. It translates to CASSLARNLDTQYF. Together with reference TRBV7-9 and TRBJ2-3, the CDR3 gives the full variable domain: DTGVSQNPRHKITKRGQNVTFRCDPISEHNRLYWYRQTLGQGPEFLTYFQNEAQLEKSRLLSDRFSAERPKGSFSTLEIQRTEQGDSAMYLCASSLARNLDTQYFGPGTRLTVL.

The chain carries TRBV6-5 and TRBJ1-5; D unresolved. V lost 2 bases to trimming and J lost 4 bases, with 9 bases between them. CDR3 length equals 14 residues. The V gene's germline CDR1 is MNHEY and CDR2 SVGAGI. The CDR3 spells CASSYGRVNQPQHF. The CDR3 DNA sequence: TGTGCCAGCAGTTACGGACGGGTGAATCAGCCCCAGCATTTT.

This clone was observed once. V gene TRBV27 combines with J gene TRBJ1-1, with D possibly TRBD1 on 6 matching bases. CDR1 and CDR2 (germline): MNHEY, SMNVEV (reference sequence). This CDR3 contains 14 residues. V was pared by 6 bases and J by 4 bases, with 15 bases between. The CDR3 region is CASSTGGAGTEAFF. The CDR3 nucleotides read TGTGCCAGCAGCACGGGGGGGGCGGGCACTGAAGCTTTCTTT.

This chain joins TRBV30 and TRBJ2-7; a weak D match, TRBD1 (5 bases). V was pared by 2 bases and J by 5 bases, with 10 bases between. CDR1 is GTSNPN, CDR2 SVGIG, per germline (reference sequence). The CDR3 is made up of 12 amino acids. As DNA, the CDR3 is TGTGCCTGGAGTCCAGGGCCGAACGAGCAGTACTTC. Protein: CAWSPGPNEQYF.

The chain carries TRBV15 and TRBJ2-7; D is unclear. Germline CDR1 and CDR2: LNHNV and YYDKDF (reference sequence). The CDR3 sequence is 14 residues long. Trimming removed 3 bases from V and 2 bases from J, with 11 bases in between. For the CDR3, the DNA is TGTGCCACCAGCAGGGGCCACGCAACCTACGAGCAGTACTTC. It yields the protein CATSRGHATYEQYF. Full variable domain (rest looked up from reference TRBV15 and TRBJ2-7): DAMVIQNPRYQVTQFGKPVTLSCSQTLNHNVMYWYQQKSSQAPKLLFHYYDKDFNNEADTPDNFQSRRPNTSFCFLDIRSPGLGDTAMYLCATSRGHATYEQYFGPGTRLTVT.

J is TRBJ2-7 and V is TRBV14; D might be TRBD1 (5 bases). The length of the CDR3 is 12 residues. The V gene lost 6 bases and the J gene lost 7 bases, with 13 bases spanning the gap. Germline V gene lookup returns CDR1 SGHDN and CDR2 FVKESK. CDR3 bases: TGTGCCAGCAGACCTCAGGGCGGAGAGCAGTACTTC. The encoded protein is CASRPQGGEQYF.

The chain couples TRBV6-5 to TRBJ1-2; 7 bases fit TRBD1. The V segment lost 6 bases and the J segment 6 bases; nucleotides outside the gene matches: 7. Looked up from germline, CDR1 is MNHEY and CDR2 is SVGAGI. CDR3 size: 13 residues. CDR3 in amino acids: CASSPTGEDGYTF. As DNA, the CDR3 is TGTGCCAGCAGCCCCACAGGGGAGGATGGCTACACCTTC.